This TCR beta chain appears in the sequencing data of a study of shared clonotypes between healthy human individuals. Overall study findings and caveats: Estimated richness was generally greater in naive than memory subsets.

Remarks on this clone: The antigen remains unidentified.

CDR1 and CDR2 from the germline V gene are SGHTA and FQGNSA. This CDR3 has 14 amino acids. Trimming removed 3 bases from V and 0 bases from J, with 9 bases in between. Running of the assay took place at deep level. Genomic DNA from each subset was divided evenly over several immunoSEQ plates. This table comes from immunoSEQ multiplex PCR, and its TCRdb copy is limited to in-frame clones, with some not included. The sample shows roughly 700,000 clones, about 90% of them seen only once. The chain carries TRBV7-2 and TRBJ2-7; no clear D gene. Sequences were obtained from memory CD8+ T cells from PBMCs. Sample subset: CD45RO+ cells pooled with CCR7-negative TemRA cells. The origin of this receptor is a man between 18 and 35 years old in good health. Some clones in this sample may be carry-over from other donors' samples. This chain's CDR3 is CASSFRQNSYEQYF. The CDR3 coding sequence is TGTGCCAGCAGCTTTCGACAAAACTCCTACGAGCAGTACTTC. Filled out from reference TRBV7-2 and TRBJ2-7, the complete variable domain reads GAGVSQSPSNKVTEKGKDVELRCDPISGHTALYWYRQSLGQGLEFLIYFQGNSAPDKSGLPSDRFSAERTGGSVSTLTIQRTQQEDSAVYLCASSFRQNSYEQYFGPGTRLTVT.